Listed here is a single T cell receptor (beta chain). Its antigen remains unidentified. The data were obtained in a study of blood T cells in healthy people across ages. Findings and caveats of the study: Because donor CMV status was unknown, expanded clonotype changes were possibly confounded.

Combining a sample-barcoded 5' primer with a J-beta primer mix, a second PCR ran for about 7 to 11 cycles. A template-switch adaptor that had 12 random nucleotides put a tag on each cDNA molecule. Using its own MiXCR run on the 5' RACE reads, TCRdb lists one record per CDR3 protein. The sample has some 900,000 distinct CDR3 sequences; around 49% are singletons. The CDR3 covers 14 residues. Germline values: CDR1 SNHLY, CDR2 FYNNEI. Germline trimming cut 6 bases from V and 2 bases from J; bases unmatched to any gene: 3. The chain combines TRBV2 with TRBJ2-2; 7 positions match TRBD2. Sequenced material: blood. The receptor's source is a man under 40 in good health. CDR3 region: CASRGGTNTGELFF. As DNA, the CDR3 is TGTGCCAGCAGGGGAGGGACTAACACCGGGGAGCTGTTTTTT.